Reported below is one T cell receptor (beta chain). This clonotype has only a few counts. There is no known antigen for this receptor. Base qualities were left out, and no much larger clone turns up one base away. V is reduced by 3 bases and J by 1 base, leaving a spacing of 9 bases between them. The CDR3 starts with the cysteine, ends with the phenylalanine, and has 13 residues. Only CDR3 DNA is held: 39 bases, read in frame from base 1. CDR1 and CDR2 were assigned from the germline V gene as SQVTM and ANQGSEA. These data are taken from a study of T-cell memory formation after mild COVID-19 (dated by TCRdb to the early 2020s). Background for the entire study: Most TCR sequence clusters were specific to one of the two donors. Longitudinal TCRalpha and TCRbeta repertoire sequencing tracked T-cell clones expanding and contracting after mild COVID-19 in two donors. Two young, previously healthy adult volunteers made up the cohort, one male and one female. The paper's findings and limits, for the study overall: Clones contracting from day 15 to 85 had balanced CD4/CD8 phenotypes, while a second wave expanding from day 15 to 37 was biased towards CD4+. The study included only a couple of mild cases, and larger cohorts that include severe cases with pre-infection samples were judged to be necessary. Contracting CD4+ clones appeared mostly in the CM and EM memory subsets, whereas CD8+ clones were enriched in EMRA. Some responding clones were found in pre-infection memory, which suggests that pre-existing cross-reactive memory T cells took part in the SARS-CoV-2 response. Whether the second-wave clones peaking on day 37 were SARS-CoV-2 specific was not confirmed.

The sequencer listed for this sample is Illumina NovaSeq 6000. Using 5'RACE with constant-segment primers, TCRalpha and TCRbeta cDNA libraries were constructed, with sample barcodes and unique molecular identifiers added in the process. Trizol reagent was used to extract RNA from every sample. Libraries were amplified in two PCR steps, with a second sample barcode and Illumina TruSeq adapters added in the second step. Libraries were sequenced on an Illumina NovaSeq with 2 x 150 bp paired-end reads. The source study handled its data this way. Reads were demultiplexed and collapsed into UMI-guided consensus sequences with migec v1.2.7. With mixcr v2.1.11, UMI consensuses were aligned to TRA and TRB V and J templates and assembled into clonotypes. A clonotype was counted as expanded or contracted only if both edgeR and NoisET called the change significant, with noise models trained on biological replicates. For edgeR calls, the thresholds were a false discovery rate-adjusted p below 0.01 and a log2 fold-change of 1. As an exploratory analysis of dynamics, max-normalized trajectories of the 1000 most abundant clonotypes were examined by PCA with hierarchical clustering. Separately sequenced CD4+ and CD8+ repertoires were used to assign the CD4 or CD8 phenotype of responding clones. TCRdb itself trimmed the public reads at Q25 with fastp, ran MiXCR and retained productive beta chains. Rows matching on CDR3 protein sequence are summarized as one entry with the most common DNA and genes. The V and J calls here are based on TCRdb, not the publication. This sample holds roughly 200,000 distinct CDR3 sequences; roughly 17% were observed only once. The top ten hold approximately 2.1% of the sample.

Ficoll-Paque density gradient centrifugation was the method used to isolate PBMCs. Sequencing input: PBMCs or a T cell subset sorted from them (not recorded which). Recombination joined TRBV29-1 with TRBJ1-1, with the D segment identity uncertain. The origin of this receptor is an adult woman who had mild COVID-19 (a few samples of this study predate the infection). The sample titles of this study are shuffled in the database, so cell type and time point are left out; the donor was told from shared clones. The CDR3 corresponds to CSVERNPNTEAFF. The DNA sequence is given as TGCAGCGTTGAGAGGAACCCGAACACTGAAGCTTTCTTT.